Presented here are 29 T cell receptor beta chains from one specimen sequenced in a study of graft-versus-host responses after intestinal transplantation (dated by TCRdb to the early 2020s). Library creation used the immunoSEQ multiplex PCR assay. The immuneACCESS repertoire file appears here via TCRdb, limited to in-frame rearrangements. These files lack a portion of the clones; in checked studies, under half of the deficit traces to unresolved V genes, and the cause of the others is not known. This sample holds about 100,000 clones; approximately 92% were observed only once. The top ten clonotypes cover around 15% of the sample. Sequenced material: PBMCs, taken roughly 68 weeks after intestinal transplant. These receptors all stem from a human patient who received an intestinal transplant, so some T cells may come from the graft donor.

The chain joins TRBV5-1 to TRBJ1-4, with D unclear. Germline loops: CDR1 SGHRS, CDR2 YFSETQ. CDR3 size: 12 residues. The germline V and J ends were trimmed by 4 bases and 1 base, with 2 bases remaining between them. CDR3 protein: CASSLTNEKLFF. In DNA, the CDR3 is TGCGCCAGCAGCCTAACTAATGAAAAACTGTTTTTT. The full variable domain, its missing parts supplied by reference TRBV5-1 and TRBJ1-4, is KAGVTQTPRYLIKTRGQQVTLSCSPISGHRSVSWYQQTPGQGLQFLFEYFSETQRNKGNFPGRFSGRQFSNSRSEMNVSTLELGDSALYLCASSLTNEKLFFGSGTQLSVL.

CDR3 residues: CASSHDVLHSLHF. The CDR3 DNA reads TGTGCCAGCAGCCATGATGTCCTTCATAGCCTCCACTTT. This chain connects TRBV11-2 to TRBJ1-6, with D uncertain. Germline V gives CDR1 SGHAT, CDR2 FQNNGV. Trimming removed 5 bases from V and 15 bases from J, with 17 bases in between. The CDR3 length is 13 residues.

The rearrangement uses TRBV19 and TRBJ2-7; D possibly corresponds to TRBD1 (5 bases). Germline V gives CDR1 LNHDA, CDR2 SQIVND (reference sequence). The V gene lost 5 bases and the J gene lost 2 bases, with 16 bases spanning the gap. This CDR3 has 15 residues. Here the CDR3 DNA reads TGTGCCAGTAGTGTCAAGGGGCTGTTCGCCTACGAGCAGTACTTC. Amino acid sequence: CASSVKGLFAYEQYF.

CDR3 loop: CASSLQTANYEQYF. The CDR3 DNA is TGTGCCAGCAGCTTGCAGACAGCCAACTACGAGCAGTACTTC. The rearrangement joins TRBV7-8 to TRBJ2-7; D is possibly TRBD1 (5 bases). With 3 bases removed from V and 3 bases from J, the gap between germline ends came to 12 bases. CDR1 is SGHVS and CDR2 is FQNEAQ in the germline V gene. CDR3 length: 14 amino acids.

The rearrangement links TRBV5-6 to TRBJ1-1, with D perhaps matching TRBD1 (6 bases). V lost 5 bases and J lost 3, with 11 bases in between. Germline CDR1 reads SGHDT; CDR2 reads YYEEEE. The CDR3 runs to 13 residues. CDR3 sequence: CASSSAGDTEAFF. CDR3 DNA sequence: TGTGCCAGCAGTTCCGCAGGGGACACTGAAGCTTTCTTT.

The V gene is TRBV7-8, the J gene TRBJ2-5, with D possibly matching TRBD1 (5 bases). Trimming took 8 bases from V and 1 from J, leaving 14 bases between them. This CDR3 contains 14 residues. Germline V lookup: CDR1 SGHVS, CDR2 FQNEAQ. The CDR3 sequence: CASVLWGIQETQYF. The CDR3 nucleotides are TGTGCCAGCGTTTTGTGGGGCATCCAAGAGACCCAGTACTTC.

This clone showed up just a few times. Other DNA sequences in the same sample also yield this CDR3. The CDR3 here is CASSDSGGAYNEQFF. The CDR3 nucleotides are TGTGCCAGCAGTGACTCCGGGGGGGCCTACAATGAGCAGTTCTTC. The rearrangement links TRBV6-4 to TRBJ2-1; TRBD2 matches 8 bases. Trimming cost V 0 bases and J 2 bases; bases outside gene matches: 0. The CDR3 totals 15 residues. The germline V gene encodes CDR1 MRHNA and CDR2 SNTAGT.

CDR3 in amino acids: CASISSGGFGEQFF. In DNA, the CDR3 is TGTGCCAGCATTTCTAGCGGGGGCTTTGGTGAGCAGTTCTTC. This sequence joins TRBV6-1 and TRBJ2-1, with TRBD2 matching over 10 bases. The CDR3 is 14 amino acids. The V segment lost 7 bases and the J segment 9 bases; nucleotides outside the gene matches: 9. Germline values: CDR1 MNHNS, CDR2 SASEGT.

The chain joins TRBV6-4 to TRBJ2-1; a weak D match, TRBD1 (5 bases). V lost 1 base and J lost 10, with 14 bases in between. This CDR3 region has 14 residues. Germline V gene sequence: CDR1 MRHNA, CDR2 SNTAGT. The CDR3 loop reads CASSDWGLGAEQFF. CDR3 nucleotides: TGTGCCAGCAGTGACTGGGGCCTAGGAGCCGAGCAGTTCTTC.

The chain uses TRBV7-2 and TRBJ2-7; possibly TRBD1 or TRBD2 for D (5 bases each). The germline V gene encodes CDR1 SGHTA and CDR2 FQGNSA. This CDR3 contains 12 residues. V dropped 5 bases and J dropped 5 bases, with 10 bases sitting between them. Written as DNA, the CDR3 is TGTGCCAGCAGCCGGGACCGCCACGAGCAGTACTTC. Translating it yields CASSRDRHEQYF. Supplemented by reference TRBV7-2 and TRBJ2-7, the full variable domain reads GAGVSQSPSNKVTEKGKDVELRCDPISGHTALYWYRQSLGQGLEFLIYFQGNSAPDKSGLPSDRFSAERTGGSVSTLTIQRTQQEDSAVYLCASSRDRHEQYFGPGTRLTVT.

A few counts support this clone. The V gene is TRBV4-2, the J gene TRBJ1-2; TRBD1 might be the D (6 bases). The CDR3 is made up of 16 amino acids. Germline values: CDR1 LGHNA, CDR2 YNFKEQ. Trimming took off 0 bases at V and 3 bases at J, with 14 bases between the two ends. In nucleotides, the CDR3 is TGTGCCAGCAGCCAAGATGAGGCAGGGGTGGACTATGGCTACACCTTC. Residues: CASSQDEAGVDYGYTF.

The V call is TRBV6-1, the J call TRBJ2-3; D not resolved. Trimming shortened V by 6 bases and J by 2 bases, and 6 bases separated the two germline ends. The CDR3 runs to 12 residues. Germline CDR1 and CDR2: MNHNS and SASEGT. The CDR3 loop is CASREFTDTQYF. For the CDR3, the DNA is TGTGCCAGCAGGGAGTTCACAGATACGCAGTATTTT.

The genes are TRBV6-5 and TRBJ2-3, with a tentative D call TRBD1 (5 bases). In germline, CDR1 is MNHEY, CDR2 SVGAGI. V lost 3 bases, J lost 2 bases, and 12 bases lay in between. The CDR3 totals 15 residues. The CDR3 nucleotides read TGTGCCAGCAGTTATCAACAGGCGTACACAGATACGCAGTATTTT. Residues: CASSYQQAYTDTQYF.

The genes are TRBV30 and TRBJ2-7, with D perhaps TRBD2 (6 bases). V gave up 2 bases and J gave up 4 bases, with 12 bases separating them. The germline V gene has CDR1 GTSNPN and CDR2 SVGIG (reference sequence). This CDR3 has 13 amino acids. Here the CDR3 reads CAWSSGLLYEQYF. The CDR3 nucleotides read TGTGCCTGGAGTTCGGGACTTCTATACGAGCAGTACTTC. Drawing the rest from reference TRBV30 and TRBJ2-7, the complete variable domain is SQTIHQWPATLVQPVGSPLSLECTVEGTSNPNLYWYRQAAGRGLQLLFYSVGIGQISSEVPQNLSASRPQDRQFILSSKKLLLSDSGFYLCAWSSGLLYEQYFGPGTRLTVT.

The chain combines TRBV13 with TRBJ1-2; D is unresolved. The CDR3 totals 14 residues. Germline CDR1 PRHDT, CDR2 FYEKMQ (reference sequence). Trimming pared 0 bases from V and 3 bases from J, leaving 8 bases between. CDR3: CASSLGGAHYGYTF. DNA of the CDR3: TGTGCCAGCAGCTTAGGGGGAGCTCACTATGGCTACACCTTC.

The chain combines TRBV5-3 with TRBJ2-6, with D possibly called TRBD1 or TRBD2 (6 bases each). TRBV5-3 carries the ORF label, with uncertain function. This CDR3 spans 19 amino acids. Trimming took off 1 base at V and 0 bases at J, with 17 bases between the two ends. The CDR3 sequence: CARSLSGSPGASGANVLTF. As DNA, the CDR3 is TGTGCCAGAAGCTTGTCCGGGTCCCCGGGGGCCTCTGGGGCCAACGTCCTGACTTTC.

The CDR3 bases are TGTGCCAGTAGGGGCAGGGGCTGGAATTCACCCCTCCACTTT. The encoded protein is CASRGRGWNSPLHF. The chain couples TRBV19 to TRBJ1-6; D possibly corresponds to TRBD1 (6 bases). Per germline, CDR1 LNHDA and CDR2 SQIVND (reference sequence). V lost 6 bases and J 7 bases, leaving 13 bases between the germline ends. The CDR3 consists of 14 residues.

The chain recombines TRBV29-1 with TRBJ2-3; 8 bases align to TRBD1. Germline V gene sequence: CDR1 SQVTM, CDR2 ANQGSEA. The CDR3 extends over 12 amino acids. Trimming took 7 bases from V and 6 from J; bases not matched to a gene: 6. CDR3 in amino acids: CSGQGWWDTQYF. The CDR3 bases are TGCAGCGGACAGGGGTGGTGGGATACGCAGTATTTT.

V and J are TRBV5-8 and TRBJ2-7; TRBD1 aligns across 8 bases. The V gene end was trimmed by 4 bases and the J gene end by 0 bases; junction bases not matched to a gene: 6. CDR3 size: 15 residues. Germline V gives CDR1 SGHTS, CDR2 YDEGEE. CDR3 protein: CASSPRDRSSYEQYF. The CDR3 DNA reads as TGTGCCAGCAGCCCGCGGGACAGGAGCTCCTACGAGCAGTACTTC.

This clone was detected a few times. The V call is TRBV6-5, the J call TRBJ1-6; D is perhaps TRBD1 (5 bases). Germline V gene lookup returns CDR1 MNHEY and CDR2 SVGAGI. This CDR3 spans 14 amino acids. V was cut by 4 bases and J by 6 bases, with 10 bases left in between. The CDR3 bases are TGTGCCAGCAGTTGGGCAGGGACTAATTCACCCCTCCACTTT. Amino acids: CASSWAGTNSPLHF.

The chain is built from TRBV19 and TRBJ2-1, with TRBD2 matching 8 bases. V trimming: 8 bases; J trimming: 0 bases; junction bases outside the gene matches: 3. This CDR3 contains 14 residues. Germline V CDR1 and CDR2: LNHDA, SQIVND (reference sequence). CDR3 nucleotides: TGTGCCAGTGAAGCGGGGGACTCCTACAATGAGCAGTTCTTC. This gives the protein CASEAGDSYNEQFF.

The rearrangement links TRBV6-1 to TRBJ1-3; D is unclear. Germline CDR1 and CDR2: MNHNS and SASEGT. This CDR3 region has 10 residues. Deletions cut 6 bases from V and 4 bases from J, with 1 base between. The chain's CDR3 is CASSGNTIYF. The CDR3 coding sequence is TGTGCCAGCAGCGGAAACACCATATATTTT.

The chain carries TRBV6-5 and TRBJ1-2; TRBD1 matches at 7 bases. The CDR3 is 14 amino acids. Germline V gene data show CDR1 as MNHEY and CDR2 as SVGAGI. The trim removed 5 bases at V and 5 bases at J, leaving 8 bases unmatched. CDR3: CASSTRSGGYGYTF. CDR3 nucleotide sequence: TGTGCCAGCAGTACGCGCTCAGGGGGGTATGGCTACACCTTC.

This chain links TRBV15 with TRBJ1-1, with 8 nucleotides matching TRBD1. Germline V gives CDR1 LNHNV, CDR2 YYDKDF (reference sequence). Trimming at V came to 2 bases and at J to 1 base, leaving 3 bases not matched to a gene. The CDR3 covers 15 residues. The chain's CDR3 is CATSRRDRPNTEAFF. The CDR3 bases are TGTGCCACCAGCAGACGGGACAGGCCGAACACTGAAGCTTTCTTT.

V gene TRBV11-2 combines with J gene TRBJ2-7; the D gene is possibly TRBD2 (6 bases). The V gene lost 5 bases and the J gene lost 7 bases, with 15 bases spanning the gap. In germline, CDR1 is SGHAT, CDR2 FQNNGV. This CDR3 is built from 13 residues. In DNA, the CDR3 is TGTGCCAGCAGCCCAAGCGGGCTGGGGGAGCAGTACTTC. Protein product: CASSPSGLGEQYF. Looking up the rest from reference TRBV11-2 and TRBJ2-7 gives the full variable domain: EAGVAQSPRYKIIEKRQSVAFWCNPISGHATLYWYQQILGQGPKLLIQFQNNGVVDDSQLPKDRFSAERLKGVDSTLKIQPAKLEDSAVYLCASSPSGLGEQYFGPGTRLTVT.

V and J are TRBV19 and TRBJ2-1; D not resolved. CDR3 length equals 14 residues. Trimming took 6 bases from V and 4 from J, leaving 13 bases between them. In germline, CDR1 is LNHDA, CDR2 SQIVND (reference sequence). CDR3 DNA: TGTGCCAGTAGGGGAAGAAGTTGGTACAATGAGCAGTTCTTC. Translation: CASRGRSWYNEQFF.

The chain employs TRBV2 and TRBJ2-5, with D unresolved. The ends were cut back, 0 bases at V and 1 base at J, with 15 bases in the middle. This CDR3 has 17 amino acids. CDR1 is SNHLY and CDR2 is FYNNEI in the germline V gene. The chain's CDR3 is CASSEALVWKIQETQYF. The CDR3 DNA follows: TGTGCCAGCAGTGAAGCGCTGGTTTGGAAGATCCAAGAGACCCAGTACTTC.

CDR3 residues: CASSFKGAFRTGYTF. The CDR3 DNA is TGTGCCAGCAGCTTCAAGGGGGCCTTCCGTACGGGCTACACCTTC. The chain is built from TRBV7-4 and TRBJ1-2; 7 positions agree with TRBD1. This CDR3 comprises 15 residues. The V segment lost 3 bases and the J segment 8 bases; nucleotides outside the gene matches: 12. Germline CDR1 reads SGHVT; CDR2 reads SQSDAQ. The whole variable domain, filled in from reference TRBV7-4 and TRBJ1-2, reads GAGVSQSPRYKVAKRGRDVALRCDSISGHVTLYWYRQTLGQGSEVLTYSQSDAQRDKSGRPSGRFSAERPERSVSTLKIQRTEQGDSAVYLCASSFKGAFRTGYTFGSGTRLTVV.

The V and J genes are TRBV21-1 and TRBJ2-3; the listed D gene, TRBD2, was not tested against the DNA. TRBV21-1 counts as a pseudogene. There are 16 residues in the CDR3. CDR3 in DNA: TGTGCCAGCAGCAAAAAACGCGGGGGGGGCACAGATACGCAGTATTTT. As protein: CASSKKRGGGTDTQYF.